Sequencing of this TCR beta chain was carried out in a study of identical twins. One entry per CDR3 protein, called by TCRdb with MiXCR from the 5' RACE reads. There are roughly 200,000 distinct CDR3 sequences in the sample; 7.5% occur only once, and 1.9% lies in the top ten. Broader study findings: High-abundance cord blood beta clonotypes had fewer insertions; memory repertoires showed none. Twins' surplus sharing was weaker for beta out-of-frame sequences.

This clonotype was counted between two and nine times. Its matching antigen is unknown. These data also formed part of another study, on yellow fever vaccine responses in identical twins.

Specimen: memory (CD45RO+) T cells sorted from blood. This receptor was obtained from a woman between 18 and 30 years old in good health.

The CDR3 is CASSAQGTSPLHF. The CDR3 bases are TGTGCCAGCAGCGCCCAGGGAACTTCACCCCTCCACTTT. The chain links TRBV7-9 to TRBJ1-6, with a tentative D call TRBD1 (5 bases). The CDR3 is 13 residues long. V was shortened by 5 bases and J by 9 bases, with 11 bases between the two germline ends. Germline CDR1 is SEHNR and CDR2 is FQNEAQ (reference sequence).